This T cell receptor beta chain comes out of a study of Graves' ophthalmopathy and Graves' hyperthyroidism. Study-level background: Peripheral blood collection took place at initial diagnosis, before any treatment.

Amplifying from RNA transcripts, the study obtained TCR beta CDR3 regions. HTBI primers were used in a first-round RT-PCR, which preceded a second-round multiplex PCR. Each CDR3 protein gets one entry after TCRdb re-called the multiplex PCR reads with MiXCR. The profile shows about 660,000 distinct CDR3 sequences, about two fifths of them singletons. The CDR3 extends over 15 amino acids. Germline V gene sequence: CDR1 SGHTA, CDR2 FQGNSA. The J segment lost 14 bases and the V segment lost 5 bases, leaving 16 bases of the junction unmatched. Researchers turned away patients with other autoimmune diseases, uncontrolled infections, pregnancy or lactation. Symptoms, serum thyroxine and TRAb, thyroid ultrasound, and orbital computed tomography formed the diagnostic basis. Worth noting for this clonotype: Its cognate antigen is unknown.

Overall study results and limits: In blood, most expanded thyroid clonotypes above 0.001 frequency were also detected.

This sequence originates from an adult man with Graves' ophthalmopathy. This sequence joins TRBV7-2 and TRBJ1-1; 11 bases agree with TRBD1. Sequencing was carried out using peripheral blood. Written as DNA, the CDR3 is TGTGCCAGCAGCCTTAGGGACAGGGGGGGCAATGAGCAGTTCTTT. Amino acid sequence: CASSLRDRGGNEQFF.